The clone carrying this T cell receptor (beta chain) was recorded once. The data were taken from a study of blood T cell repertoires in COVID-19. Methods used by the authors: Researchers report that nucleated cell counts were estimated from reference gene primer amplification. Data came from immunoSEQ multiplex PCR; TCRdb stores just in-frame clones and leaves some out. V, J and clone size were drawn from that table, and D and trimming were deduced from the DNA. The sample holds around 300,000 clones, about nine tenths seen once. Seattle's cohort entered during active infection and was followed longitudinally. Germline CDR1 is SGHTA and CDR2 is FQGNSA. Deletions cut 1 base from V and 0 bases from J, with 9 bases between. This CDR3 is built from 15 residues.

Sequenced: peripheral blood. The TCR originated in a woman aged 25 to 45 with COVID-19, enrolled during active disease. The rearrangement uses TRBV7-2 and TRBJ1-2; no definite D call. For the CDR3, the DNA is TGTGCCAGCAGCTTAGTAGCGGTATCTAACTATGGCTACACCTTC. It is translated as CASSLVAVSNYGYTF.